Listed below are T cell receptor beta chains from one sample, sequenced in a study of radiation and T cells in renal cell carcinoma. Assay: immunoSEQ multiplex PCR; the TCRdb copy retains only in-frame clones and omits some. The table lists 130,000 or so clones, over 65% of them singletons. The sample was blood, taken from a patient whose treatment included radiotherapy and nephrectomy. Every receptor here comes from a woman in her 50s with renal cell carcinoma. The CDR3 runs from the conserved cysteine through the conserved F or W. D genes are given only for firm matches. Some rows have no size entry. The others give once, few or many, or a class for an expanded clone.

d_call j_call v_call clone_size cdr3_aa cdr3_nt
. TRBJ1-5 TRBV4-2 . CASSQDLSGDNQPQHF TGTGCCAGCAGCCAAGACCTGAGTGGGGACAATCAGCCCCAGCATTTT
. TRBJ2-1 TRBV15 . CATSRAGESYNEQFF TGTGCCACCAGCAGAGCAGGGGAGTCCTACAATGAGCAGTTCTTC
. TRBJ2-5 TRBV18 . CASSPPSGVQETQYF TGTGCCAGCTCACCACCGTCGGGGGTCCAAGAGACCCAGTACTTC
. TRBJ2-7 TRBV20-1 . CSALLFYEQYF TGCAGTGCTCTGCTGTTCTACGAGCAGTACTTC
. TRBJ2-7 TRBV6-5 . CASNPSLAPTYEQYF TGTGCCAGCAACCCTAGCCTAGCGCCGACCTACGAGCAGTACTTC
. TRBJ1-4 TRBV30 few CAWSTPGPAGGEKLFF TGTGCCTGGAGTACGCCCGGGCCTGCCGGGGGTGAAAAACTGTTTTTT
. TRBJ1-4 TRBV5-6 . CASSLAGEKLFF TGTGCCAGCAGCTTGGCAGGGGAAAAACTGTTTTTT
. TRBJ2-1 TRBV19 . CASTTNGPSSYNEQFF TGTGCCAGTACCACAAACGGACCTAGCTCCTACAATGAGCAGTTCTTC
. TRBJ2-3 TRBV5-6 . CASSRTLGGTDTQYF TGTGCCAGCAGCCGGACGTTGGGGGGCACAGATACGCAGTATTTT
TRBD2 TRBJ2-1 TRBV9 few CASSASQAGGNYNEQFF TGTGCCAGCAGCGCAAGTCAAGCGGGGGGGAACTACAATGAGCAGTTCTTC
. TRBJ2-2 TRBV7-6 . CASSLLNTGELFF TGTGCCAGCAGCCTCTTAAACACCGGGGAGCTGTTTTTT
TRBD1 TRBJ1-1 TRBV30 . CAWSLDRDTEAFF TGTGCCTGGAGCCTCGACAGGGACACTGAAGCTTTCTTT
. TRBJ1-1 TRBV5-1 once CASSAQGMVTEAFF TGCGCCAGCAGCGCCCAGGGAATGGTCACTGAAGCTTTCTTT
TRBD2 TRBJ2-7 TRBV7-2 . CASSFEREYEQYF TGTGCCAGCAGCTTCGAGCGGGAATACGAGCAGTACTTC
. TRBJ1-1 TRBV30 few CAWSVEGSEAFF TGTGCCTGGAGTGTAGAGGGTTCTGAAGCTTTCTTT
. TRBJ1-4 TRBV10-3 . CATRWGANEKLFF TGTGCCACCCGGTGGGGAGCGAATGAAAAACTGTTTTTT
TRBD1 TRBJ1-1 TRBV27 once CASSSPGGALNTEAFF TGTGCCAGCAGTAGCCCAGGGGGGGCTCTGAACACTGAAGCTTTCTTT
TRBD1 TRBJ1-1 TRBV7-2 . CASSLQTGRGEAFF TGTGCCAGCAGCTTGCAGACAGGGAGAGGTGAAGCTTTCTTT
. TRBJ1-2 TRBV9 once CASSVEVGAYYGYTF TGTGCCAGCAGCGTAGAGGTAGGGGCGTACTATGGCTACACCTTC
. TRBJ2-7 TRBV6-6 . CASRPGGRNEQYF TGTGCCAGCAGACCTGGAGGGCGCAACGAGCAGTACTTC
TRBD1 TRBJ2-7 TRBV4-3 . CASSPGTGDLYEQYF TGCGCCAGCAGCCCCGGGACAGGGGACCTCTACGAGCAGTACTTC
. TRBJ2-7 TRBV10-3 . CAISESSGEQYF TGTGCCATCAGTGAGTCCTCCGGGGAGCAGTACTTC
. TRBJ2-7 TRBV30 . CAWSRGYEQYF TGTGCCTGGAGCCGGGGGTACGAGCAGTACTTC
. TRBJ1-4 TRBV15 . CATSRYGPGRLNEKLFF TGTGCCACCAGCCGCTACGGCCCGGGACGGCTTAATGAAAAACTGTTTTTT
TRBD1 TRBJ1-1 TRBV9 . CASSVVPGTATRYMNTEAFF TGTGCCAGCAGCGTAGTCCCAGGGACAGCCACGAGATATATGAACACTGAAGCTTTCTTT
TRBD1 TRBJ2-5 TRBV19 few CASCDRAETQYF TGTGCCAGTTGTGACAGGGCAGAGACCCAGTACTTC
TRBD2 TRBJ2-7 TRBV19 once CASSTGGAMYEQYF TGTGCCAGTAGTACCGGGGGGGCCATGTACGAGCAGTACTTC
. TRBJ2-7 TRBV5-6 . CASSYNRVSYEQYF TGTGCCAGCAGCTACAACCGGGTCTCCTACGAGCAGTACTTC
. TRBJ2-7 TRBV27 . CASSNFYEQYF TGTGCCAGCAGCAACTTTTACGAGCAGTACTTC
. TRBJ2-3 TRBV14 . CASSQGLSKGTDTQYF TGTGCCAGCAGCCAAGGCCTCTCTAAGGGCACAGATACGCAGTATTTT
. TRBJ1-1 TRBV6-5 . CASSSPGGSNTEAFF TGTGCCAGCAGTTCACCGGGTGGAAGTAACACTGAAGCTTTCTTT
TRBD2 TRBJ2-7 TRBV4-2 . CASSQDSLAGRISYEQYF TGTGCCAGCAGCCAAGATAGTCTAGCGGGCAGGATCTCCTACGAGCAGTACTTC
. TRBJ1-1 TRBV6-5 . CASSVQGRTEAFF TGTGCCAGCAGTGTACAGGGTCGGACTGAAGCTTTCTTT
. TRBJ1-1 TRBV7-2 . CASSPLSRQREAFF TGTGCCAGCAGCCCCCTTAGTAGACAACGTGAAGCTTTCTTT
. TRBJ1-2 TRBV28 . CASSFLGNVGYTF TGTGCCAGCAGTTTTCTCGGTAATGTTGGCTACACCTTC
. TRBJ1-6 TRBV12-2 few CASRFTPLGPQPLHF TGTGCAAGTCGCTTTACTCCGTTGGGACCCCAGCCCCTCCACTTT
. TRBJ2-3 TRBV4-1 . CASSQLGRTDTQYF TGCGCCAGCAGCCAACTGGGGCGAACAGATACGCAGTATTTT
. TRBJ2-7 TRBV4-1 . CASSQGQGSSYEQYF TGCGCCAGCAGCCAAGGTCAAGGGAGCTCCTACGAGCAGTACTTC
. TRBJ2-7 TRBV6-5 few CASSWDTSYEQYF TGTGCCAGCAGTTGGGACACCTCCTACGAGCAGTACTTC
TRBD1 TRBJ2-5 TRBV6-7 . CASRPGTGRETQYF TGTGCCAGCAGACCCGGGACAGGAAGAGAGACCCAGTACTTC
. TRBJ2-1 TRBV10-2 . CASSEGIHNEQFF TGCGCCAGCAGTGAGGGGATACACAATGAGCAGTTCTTC
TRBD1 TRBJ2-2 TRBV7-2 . CASSLTGAPNTGELFF TGTGCCAGCAGCTTGACAGGGGCCCCGAACACCGGGGAGCTGTTTTTT
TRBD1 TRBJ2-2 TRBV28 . CASSLIAGTGATGELFF TGTGCCAGCAGTTTAATTGCCGGGACAGGGGCCACCGGGGAGCTGTTTTTT
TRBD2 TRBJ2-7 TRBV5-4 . CASSLATSGSGYEQYF TGTGCCAGCAGCTTGGCTACTAGCGGGAGTGGTTACGAGCAGTACTTC
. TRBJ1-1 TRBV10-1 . CASSGPSGTEAFF TGCGCCAGCAGTGGTCCTTCGGGCACTGAAGCTTTCTTT
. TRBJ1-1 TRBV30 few CAWEGQMNTEAFF TGTGCCTGGGAAGGACAGATGAACACTGAAGCTTTCTTT